This T cell receptor beta chain is from a study of OX40 agonist ivuxolimab in advanced cancers. Whole-study context: Ivuxolimab, which patients received intravenously every 2 weeks, was dosed at 0.01 to 10 mg/kg. Patients assigned to dose escalation were diagnosed with hepatocellular carcinoma, melanoma, renal cell or head and neck cancer. Prior therapy, whether anti-PD-1, anti-PD-L1 or anti-CTLA-4, was allowed, and approximately 37% had some. Study-level findings and limits: Clones of CD4+ and CD8+ blood T cells grew by week 6 at doses of 0.1 to 3.0 mg/kg.

Assay used: immunoSEQ multiplex PCR; TCRdb lists only in-frame clones, some missing. The top ten clones hold 5.9% of a sample with tens of thousands of clones, around four fifths of them seen once. There are 17 residues in the CDR3. The V gene's germline CDR1 is SGHVS and CDR2 FQNEAQ. V was shortened by 2 bases and J by 1 base, with 17 bases between the two germline ends. In this sample, this clone turned up a few times. The antigen is unknown. This TCR was sampled from an adult with an advanced solid tumor such as melanoma, head and neck, liver or kidney cancer. Sequencing used CD4+ or CD8+ T cells sorted from blood, obtained in a trial of the OX40 agonist ivuxolimab. The chain combines TRBV7-8 with TRBJ1-1; possible D gene TRBD1, 5 bases. CDR3 residues: CASSLFLGQETNTEAFF. In DNA, the CDR3 is TGTGCCAGCAGCTTATTTTTGGGGCAGGAGACGAACACTGAAGCTTTCTTT.